This T cell receptor beta chain is from a study of blood T cell repertoires in COVID-19. Across the whole study: The analysed material was cDNA or gDNA that came from T cells, B-cell-depleted T cells, or PBMCs.

CDR1 SGHRS and CDR2 YFSETQ come from the germline V gene. This CDR3 spans 16 amino acids. V shed 4 bases and J 5 bases; nucleotides not matched to a gene: 9. In the authors' methods: Amplification with reference gene primers provided the estimates of nucleated cell counts. Sequencing was performed with immunoSEQ multiplex PCR; in TCRdb, only in-frame clones are kept and a portion is missing. That table furnishes V, J and clone size, whereas the DNA furnished D and trimming. The data contain around 280,000 clones, about 89% of them singletons. Before being deemed recovered, Cohort 3 donors had two negative PCRs, clearance, or symptom resolution.

V usage is TRBV5-1 and J usage is TRBJ2-7, with 13 bases identical to TRBD2. The receptor was isolated from a woman in her thirties or forties who had recovered from COVID-19. The source material was PBMCs or T cells enriched from blood (not recorded which). CDR3 DNA: TGCGCCAGCAGCCAGAGGACTAGCGGGGGAATGAACGAGCAGTACTTC. This encodes CASSQRTSGGMNEQYF.